These 2 T cell receptor beta chains originate from one sample sequenced in a study of blood T cell repertoires in COVID-19 (dated by TCRdb to the early 2020s). The method behind the library was the immunoSEQ multiplex PCR assay. TCRdb re-hosts the immuneACCESS table, in-frame sequences only. Its copies lack some clones; in the studies checked, an unresolved V gene accounts for under half of them, and the cause for the rest is not known. The sample table holds roughly 54,000 clones, of which roughly nine tenths were seen once. Roughly 3.9% of the sample rests with the top ten. The sequencing sample was made of peripheral blood. The receptors were sampled from a man between 45 and 60 years old with acute or convalescent COVID-19.

This chain connects TRBV5-1 to TRBJ2-7, with 8 bases lining up with TRBD1. CDR3 length: 15 residues. V shed 1 base and J 5 bases; nucleotides not matched to a gene: 8. CDR1 is SGHRS, CDR2 YFSETQ, per germline. CDR3 loop: CASSLIETGVDEQYF. In DNA form, the CDR3 reads TGCGCCAGCAGCTTGATCGAGACAGGGGTCGACGAGCAGTACTTC.

The rearrangement uses TRBV5-1 and TRBJ2-1; TRBD2 is a possible D gene (5 bases). The V end lost 5 bases, the J end lost 0 bases, and 12 bases lay between the germline ends. This CDR3 contains 15 residues. The V gene's germline CDR1 is SGHRS and CDR2 YFSETQ. The CDR3 DNA reads TGCGCCAGCAGACTAGTGCTGAGCTCCTACAATGAGCAGTTCTTC. This codes for CASRLVLSSYNEQFF.